This is a list of T cell receptor beta chains from one sample in a study of lymphopenia after photon versus proton radiotherapy. Data came from immunoSEQ multiplex PCR; TCRdb stores just in-frame clones and leaves some out. The sample lists 53,000 or so clones, 80% to 90% occurring once. The material sequenced was peripheral blood, taken from a patient treated with photon-based radiotherapy. These TCRs come from a man aged 50-60 years with gastric cancer. The CDR3 runs from the conserved cysteine through the conserved F or W. D genes are given only for firm matches. For some rows the clone size is stated as once, few or many, or as a class when expanded; others skip it.

TRBJ2-1 - TRBD2 TRBV5-1 CASSWETSGRYNEQFF TGCGCCAGCAGCTGGGAAACTAGCGGGAGATACAATGAGCAGTTCTTC
TRBJ2-7 - TRBD2 TRBV5-4 CASSRSGGSYEQYF TGTGCCAGCAGCCGGAGTGGCGGGAGCTACGAGCAGTACTTC
TRBJ2-7 - TRBD2 TRBV29-1 CSGSSGSYEQYF TGCAGCGGCTCTAGCGGATCCTACGAGCAGTACTTC
TRBJ2-5 - - TRBV19 CASSPRENFQETQYF TGTGCCAGTAGTCCCCGCGAGAACTTCCAAGAGACCCAGTACTTC
TRBJ2-7 - TRBD2 TRBV6-5 CASSNGASGSYEQYF TGTGCCAGCAGCAACGGGGCTAGCGGCTCCTACGAGCAGTACTTC
TRBJ1-4 - - TRBV15 CATRDTDHNEKLFF TGTGCCACCCGCGATACTGATCATAATGAAAAACTGTTTTTT
TRBJ2-7 - - TRBV2 CASSLGPGYEQYF TGTGCCAGCAGTCTCGGGCCGGGCTACGAGCAGTACTTC
TRBJ2-3 once - TRBV7-3 CASSAGRFTDTQYF TGTGCCAGCAGCGCGGGACGGTTCACAGATACGCAGTATTTT
TRBJ2-1 - TRBD2 TRBV7-9 CASRAGTSGSPEQFF TGTGCCAGCAGGGCCGGGACTAGCGGGAGCCCTGAGCAGTTCTTC
TRBJ1-4 many - TRBV2 CASDRDRREKLFF TGTGCCAGCGATAGAGACAGGAGGGAAAAACTGTTTTTT
TRBJ2-3 - TRBD2 TRBV7-2 CASSLLAVSEDTQYF TGTGCCAGCAGCTTACTAGCGGTCAGTGAGGATACGCAGTATTTT
TRBJ2-1 - - TRBV11-1 CASSVGRVIPYNEQFF TGTGCCAGCAGCGTCGGACGAGTAATCCCGTACAATGAGCAGTTCTTC
TRBJ2-2 - TRBD2 TRBV30 CAWRLASGSEHRGAVF TGTGCCTGGAGGTTGGCTAGCGGAAGCGAACACCGGGGAGCTGTTTTT
TRBJ2-4 - TRBD2 TRBV27 CASSLSFASGSPIAKNIQYF TGTGCCAGCAGTTTATCGTTTGCTAGCGGGAGCCCGATAGCCAAAAACATTCAGTACTTC
TRBJ1-5 - - TRBV6-1 CASSEDPGLYSNQPQHF TGTGCCAGCAGTGAAGATCCGGGACTTTATAGCAATCAGCCCCAGCATTTT
TRBJ2-7 - - TRBV27 CASSDNYEQYF TGTGCCAGCAGTGATAACTACGAGCAGTACTTC
TRBJ2-5 - - TRBV14 CASSHSGTPSETQYF TGTGCCAGCAGCCACTCCGGGACCCCGAGTGAGACCCAGTACTTC
TRBJ2-2 - TRBD2 TRBV6-4 CASSVGGSTGELFF TGTGCCAGCAGTGTCGGGGGGTCCACCGGGGAGCTGTTTTTT
TRBJ2-7 once TRBD2 TRBV7-9 CASSRPLGEGSYEQYF TGTGCCAGCAGCCGACCCCTCGGGGAGGGCTCCTACGAGCAGTACTTC
TRBJ1-2 - - TRBV9 CASSVGGTPYTF TGTGCCAGCAGCGTAGGGGGGACGCCTTACACCTTC
TRBJ1-4 - - TRBV21-1 CASSRVRSHLPPRSTNEKLFF TGTGCCAGCAGCCGCGTCAGAAGCCACCTCCCCCCCCGATCAACTAATGAAAAACTGTTTTTT
TRBJ2-2 once - TRBV13 CASSLAPTGELFF TGTGCCAGCAGCTTAGCCCCCACCGGGGAGCTGTTTTTT
TRBJ1-5 few - TRBV6-5 CASRLDGNFAQPQHF TGTGCCAGCAGACTGGACGGAAATTTCGCTCAGCCCCAGCATTTT
TRBJ2-4 - - TRBV19 CASSSGGLKNIQYF TGTGCCAGTAGTAGTGGTGGTTTGAAAAACATTCAGTACTTC
TRBJ2-7 many - TRBV19 CASSLGGVYEQYF TGTGCCAGTAGTCTGGGTGGGGTCTACGAGCAGTACTTC
TRBJ2-1 - - TRBV7-2 CASSLSPEQFF TGTGCCAGCAGCCTCTCACCTGAGCAGTTCTTC
TRBJ1-1 - TRBD1 TRBV19 CASSKWTGNTEAFF TGTGCCAGTAGTAAATGGACAGGGAACACTGAAGCTTTCTTT
TRBJ2-5 - - TRBV5-1 CASSAGLQETQYF TGCGCCAGCAGTGCAGGGCTCCAAGAGACCCAGTACTTC
TRBJ1-1 - - TRBV28 CASSSPGGYTEAFF TGTGCCAGCAGTTCCCCCGGCGGTTACACTGAAGCTTTCTTT
TRBJ2-7 - - TRBV10-1 CASSEGSSYEQYF TGCGCCAGCAGTGAAGGGAGCTCCTACGAGCAGTACTTC
TRBJ2-1 - TRBD2 TRBV30 CASTWTSGILDEQFF TGTGCCTCGACATGGACTAGCGGGATTCTGGATGAGCAGTTCTTC
TRBJ1-1 - TRBD1 TRBV5-1 CASSKGQGSNTEAFF TGCGCCAGCAGCAAGGGACAGGGATCTAACACTGAAGCTTTCTTT
TRBJ2-1 - TRBD2 TRBV5-4 CASSPPDRGGNEQFF TGTGCCAGCAGCCCGCCGGACCGGGGGGGCAATGAGCAGTTCTTC
TRBJ1-5 few - TRBV15 CATSREVNQPQHF TGTGCCACCAGCCGGGAAGTTAATCAGCCCCAGCATTTT
TRBJ2-2 - - TRBV19 CASRSGDNTGELFF TGTGCCAGTAGATCAGGTGATAACACCGGGGAGCTGTTTTTT
TRBJ1-1 - - TRBV28 CASSPSIQGNTEAFF TGTGCCAGCAGCCCCTCAATACAGGGGAACACTGAAGCTTTCTTT
TRBJ1-4 - TRBD1 TRBV5-5 CASSLNLGTVNEKLFF TGTGCCAGCAGCTTAAACCTCGGGACAGTTAATGAAAAACTGTTTTTT
TRBJ2-1 - TRBD2 TRBV5-4 CASSLAASGNNEQFF TGTGCCAGCAGCTTGGCGGCTAGCGGAAACAATGAGCAGTTCTTC
TRBJ2-7 - TRBD2 TRBV2 CASSVAGGPTYEQYF TGTGCCAGCAGTGTAGCGGGAGGGCCTACCTACGAGCAGTACTTC
TRBJ2-1 few TRBD2 TRBV11-1 CASSLALAGDYNEQFF TGTGCCAGCAGCTTAGCGCTAGCGGGAGACTACAATGAGCAGTTCTTC
TRBJ2-1 - - TRBV28 CASSHSWTEQFF TGTGCCAGCAGTCACAGTTGGACTGAGCAGTTCTTC
TRBJ1-5 - - TRBV28 CASSFNSAAHNQPQHF TGTGCCAGCAGTTTTAATTCGGCAGCCCACAATCAGCCCCAGCATTTT
TRBJ2-7 - - TRBV28 CASSLSNYEQYF TGTGCCAGCAGTTTATCCAACTACGAGCAGTACTTC
TRBJ2-4 - - TRBV5-8 CASSLVFSLAKNIQYF TGTGCCAGCAGCTTGGTTTTCAGTCTAGCCAAAAACATTCAGTACTTC
TRBJ2-5 - - TRBV30 CAWEGLQETQYF TGTGCCTGGGAGGGCCTTCAAGAGACCCAGTACTTC
TRBJ2-1 - TRBD2 TRBV29-1 CSVSRGSGSYNEQFF TGCAGCGTTTCCCGGGGTAGCGGGAGTTACAATGAGCAGTTCTTC
TRBJ2-7 - - TRBV7-6 CASSSNRQSGTAYEQYF TGTGCCAGCAGCTCAAACAGACAGAGCGGGACAGCCTACGAGCAGTACTTC
TRBJ2-3 - - TRBV7-9 CASSLGTAGDTQYF TGTGCCAGCAGCTTAGGGACGGCCGGGGATACGCAGTATTTT
TRBJ1-5 - - TRBV5-5 CASSLGRGNQPQHF TGTGCCAGCAGCTTGGGTAGGGGCAATCAGCCCCAGCATTTT
TRBJ1-1 - - TRBV5-5 CASSLEGTYAEAFF TGTGCCAGCAGCTTGGAGGGCACCTATGCTGAAGCTTTCTTT
TRBJ2-7 - - TRBV5-1 CASSFAGWDEQYF TGCGCCAGCAGCTTTGCAGGGTGGGACGAGCAGTACTTC
TRBJ1-1 - TRBD1 TRBV5-4 CASSLGGGNTEAFF TGTGCCAGCAGTCTAGGGGGCGGGAACACTGAAGCTTTCTTT
TRBJ1-3 - - TRBV21-1 CASSKVGRGSGNTIYF -
TRBJ1-5 - TRBD1 TRBV19 CASSSRQGQPQHF TGTGCCAGTAGTAGCCGACAGGGTCAGCCCCAGCATTTT
TRBJ1-2 - - TRBV6-5 CASSVGDSPRYGYTF TGTGCCAGCAGCGTAGGCGACAGTCCAAGATATGGCTACACCTTC